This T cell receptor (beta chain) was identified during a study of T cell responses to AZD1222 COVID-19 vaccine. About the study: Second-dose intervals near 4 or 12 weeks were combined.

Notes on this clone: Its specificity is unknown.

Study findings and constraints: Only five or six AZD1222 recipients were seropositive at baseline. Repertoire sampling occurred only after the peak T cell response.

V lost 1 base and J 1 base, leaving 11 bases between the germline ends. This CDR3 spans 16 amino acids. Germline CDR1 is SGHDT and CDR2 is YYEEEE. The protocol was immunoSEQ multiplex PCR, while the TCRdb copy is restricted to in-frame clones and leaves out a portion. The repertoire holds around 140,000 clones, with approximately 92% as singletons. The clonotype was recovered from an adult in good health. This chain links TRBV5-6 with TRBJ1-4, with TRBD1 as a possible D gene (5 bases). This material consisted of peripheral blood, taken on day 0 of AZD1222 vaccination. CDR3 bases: TGTGCCAGCAGCTTGCAGGGCCCTTTAACTAATGAAAAACTGTTTTTT. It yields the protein CASSLQGPLTNEKLFF.